The present TCR beta chain was sequenced within a study of HIV-infected patients and healthy controls. V dropped 1 base and J dropped 6 bases, with 13 bases sitting between them. This CDR3 comprises 15 residues. The germline V gene encodes CDR1 SGHDN and CDR2 FVKESK. Whole blood was used without fractionation, so all unsorted peripheral T cells were included. Donors were HIV-infected adults who had not yet started antiretroviral therapy but were about to begin. This clonotype has just a few counts. What it binds is unknown. Overall study results and limits: Compared with controls, mean Gini indices were significantly raised in HIV-infected repertoires, possibly indicating oligoclonality. Mean usage of eight alpha and eight beta V genes differed significantly in HIV-infected patients versus controls.

Around 530 ng RNA was reverse transcribed with alpha and beta constant-region primers. Using multiplexing indices, alpha and beta chain libraries were generated apart by chain-specific third strand synthesis. TCRdb itself ran the 5' RACE reads through MiXCR, one entry per CDR3 protein. Of fewer than 7,500 distinct CDR3 sequences listed, approximately 11% are singletons. The chain carries TRBV14 and TRBJ2-1, with D possibly TRBD2 on 6 matching bases. The specimen comprised blood, sampled before antiretroviral therapy. The clonotype comes from an adult with HIV infection. The CDR3 region is CASSQGGVGFNEQFF. In nucleotides, the CDR3 is TGTGCCAGCAGCCAAGGGGGGGTGGGGTTCAATGAGCAGTTCTTC. The whole variable domain, remainder taken from reference TRBV14 and TRBJ2-1, is EAGVTQFPSHSVIEKGQTVTLRCDPISGHDNLYWYRRVMGKEIKFLLHFVKESKQDESGMPNNRFLAERTGGTYSTLKVQPAELEDSGVYFCASSQGGVGFNEQFFGPGTRLTVL.